The 21 T cell receptor beta chains below come from one sample, sequenced in a study of molecular identifiers for immune sequencing clone quantification. TCRdb re-called the PCR reads through MiXCR, storing one row per CDR3 protein. The table lists about 640,000 distinct CDR3 sequences, about 20% of them singletons. Sequencing input: naive CD8+ T cells from blood, with Jurkat cell RNA spiked in. Subset noted: FACS-sorted CD8+CD4-CCR7+CD45RA+ naive T cells. The origin of the receptors is a human donor in good health. Some libraries in this study had Jurkat cell RNA spiked in.

This clonotype was recorded at least ten times. The chain carries TRBV7-9 and TRBJ2-1; D tentatively reads TRBD1 or TRBD2 (5 bases each). CDR1 and CDR2 (germline): SEHNR, FQNEAQ (reference sequence). The V and J ends lost 5 bases and 5 bases respectively, with 22 bases between them. This CDR3 has 17 residues. The CDR3 sequence: CASSLLPGTELDNEQFF. CDR3 coding DNA: TGTGCCAGCAGCCTATTGCCCGGGACGGAATTAGACAATGAGCAGTTCTTC.

This clonotype was detected many times. The J gene is TRBJ2-3, the V gene TRBV5-6, with a possible D match to TRBD2 (5 bases). V lost 6 bases and J lost 5, with 19 bases in between. The CDR3 sequence is 15 residues long. Germline loops: CDR1 SGHDT, CDR2 YYEEEE. The chain's CDR3 is CASNIKVREGDTQYF. CDR3 DNA sequence: TGTGCCAGCAACATCAAAGTTCGGGAAGGAGATACGCAGTATTTT.

The chain couples TRBV9 to TRBJ2-1; weak D call: TRBD2 (6 bases). Looked up from germline, CDR1 is SGDLS and CDR2 is YYNGEE. The CDR3 loop spans 14 amino acids. V was pared by 2 bases and J by 8 bases, with 14 bases between. CDR3 bases: TGTGCCAGCAGCGTGGGACTTCTTGAGGATGAGCAGTTCTTC. It is translated as CASSVGLLEDEQFF.

This clonotype was seen a handful of times. The J gene is TRBJ2-3, the V gene TRBV21-1. TRBV21-1 is termed a pseudogene. The CDR3 runs 13 residues. The CDR3 DNA is TGTGCCAGCAGCCCGACGGCGGCAGATACGCAGTATTTT. Translated: CASSPTAADTQYF.

This clonotype was seen ten or more times. The chain is built from TRBV27 and TRBJ2-7, with 9 bases lining up with TRBD2. Germline V gene lookup returns CDR1 MNHEY and CDR2 SMNVEV (reference sequence). Germline trimming cut 3 bases from V and 6 bases from J; bases unmatched to any gene: 9. This CDR3 contains 15 residues. CDR3: CASSLLSGRIVEQYF. CDR3 bases: TGTGCCAGCAGTTTGTTGAGCGGGAGGATCGTCGAGCAGTACTTC.

This clonotype was seen ten or more times. V usage is TRBV6-5 and J usage is TRBJ1-1; the D is unclear. The V end was cut by 0 bases, the J end by 4 bases, with 12 bases between. Germline V gene sequence: CDR1 MNHEY, CDR2 SVGAGI. CDR3 length: 15 amino acids. In DNA, the CDR3 is TGTGCCAGCAGTTACTCGAATTTTGGCGCCACTGAAGCTTTCTTT. Amino acids: CASSYSNFGATEAFF.

This clonotype came up many times. The chain uses TRBV7-9 and TRBJ1-1; the match to TRBD1 covers 10 bases. J lost 2 bases, V lost 6 bases, and 12 bases had no gene match. Per germline, CDR1 SEHNR and CDR2 FQNEAQ (reference sequence). This CDR3 comprises 17 residues. The CDR3 DNA reads TGTGCCAGCAGTTTGGACAGGGGGTATATCCCAAACACTGAAGCTTTCTTT. Translation gives CASSLDRGYIPNTEAFF.

The sample holds many counts of this clonotype. V and J are TRBV14 and TRBJ2-7; D may correspond to TRBD1 or TRBD2 (5 bases each). CDR3 length: 13 residues. V lost 4 bases to trimming and J lost 3 bases, with 10 bases between them. Germline loops: CDR1 SGHDN, CDR2 FVKESK. The CDR3 DNA reads as TGTGCCAGCAGCCCGGGACGGTACTACGAGCAGTACTTC. This translates into CASSPGRYYEQYF.

This clonotype was seen ten or more times. The chain joins TRBV7-3 to TRBJ2-3, with no clear D. The CDR3 spans 13 residues. CDR1 is SGHTA, CDR2 FQGTGA, per germline. Trimming took 4 bases from V and 0 from J, leaving 5 bases between them. CDR3 sequence: CASSWQSTDTQYF. DNA for the CDR3: TGTGCCAGCAGCTGGCAGAGCACAGATACGCAGTATTTT.

This clonotype was observed many times. V gene TRBV14 combines with J gene TRBJ2-3; D gene unclear. The CDR3 is made up of 14 amino acids. The V and J ends lost 4 bases and 2 bases respectively, with 10 bases between them. Germline V gene sequence: CDR1 SGHDN, CDR2 FVKESK. This chain's CDR3 is CASSPSILTDTQYF. CDR3 coding DNA: TGTGCCAGCAGCCCCAGTATCCTCACAGATACGCAGTATTTT.

This clonotype has just a few counts. CDR3 sequence: CASSPEVGGGSGNTIYF. The DNA of the CDR3 is TGTGCCAGCAGCCCGGAGGTCGGCGGGGGGTCGGGAAACACCATATATTTT. The gene calls are TRBV7-6 and TRBJ1-3; weak D call: TRBD1 (5 bases). Trimming removed 5 bases from V and 4 bases from J, with 21 bases in between. CDR1 and CDR2 (germline): SGHVS, FNYEAQ. The CDR3 has 17 residues.

With respect to this clonotype: This sequence may be a read error, since a much larger clone differs from it by one base. The V gene is TRBV6-2 or TRBV6-3, the J gene TRBJ1-2, with TRBD1 matching 8 bases. Germline CDR1 is MNHEY and CDR2 is SVGEGT. This CDR3 has 10 residues. The CDR3 bases are TGTGCAAATTACCAGGGGGCCAACACCTTC. As protein: CANYQGANTF.

Concerning this clonotype itself: A much larger clonotype is one base distant, so this may be a read error. J is TRBJ1-1 and V is TRBV18; D is ambiguous. CDR1 and CDR2 from the germline V gene are KGHSH and LQKENI. The CDR3 totals 12 residues. The CDR3 sequence: CASPPATTEAFF. CDR3 DNA: TGTGCCAGCCCACCAGCCACGACTGAAGCTTTCTTT.

As to this clonotype: A junction boundary mismatches the germline segment, possibly from a read error. V is TRBV4-3 and J is TRBJ2-3; D might be TRBD1 or TRBD2, each matching 6 bases. This CDR3 has 16 amino acids. CDR1 and CDR2 from the germline V gene are LGHNA and YSLEER. CDR3 sequence: CASSPGAAPLGDTQYF. The CDR3 DNA follows: TGCGCCAGCAGCCCGGGGGCAGCTCCGCTGGGAGATACGCAATATTTT.

In this sample, this clonotype turned up a few times. This sequence joins TRBV27 and TRBJ1-5, with a weak D call TRBD1 (5 bases). V lost 5 bases to trimming and J lost 16 bases, with 21 bases between them. Germline CDR1 MNHEY, CDR2 SMNVEV (reference sequence). The CDR3 length is 13 residues. The CDR3 protein is CASSGPAGRFLHF. In nucleotides, the CDR3 is TGTGCCAGCAGTGGGCCGGCAGGGCGGTTTTTACATTTT.

This clonotype has a count of ten or more. The rearrangement uses TRBV4-2 and TRBJ2-7, with D hard to call. Germline lookup yields CDR1 LGHNA and CDR2 YNFKEQ. The CDR3 has 12 amino acids. Trimming cost V 4 bases and J 5 bases, with 9 bases left between them. CDR3 DNA: TGTGCCAGCAGCCCTTCCAGCCACGAGCAGTACTTC. Translated, it gives CASSPSSHEQYF.

Concerning this clonotype: At one end, the junction sequence differs from germline, possibly due to a read error. The chain carries TRBV12-3 or TRBV12-4 and TRBJ1-5, with D unresolved. The CDR3 has 12 amino acids. In DNA, the CDR3 is TGTGCCGGCAGTGGAATTGGACAGCCCCAGCATTTT. Amino acid sequence: CAGSGIGQPQHF.

Remarks on this clonotype: A read error is likely, as this CDR3 ends without the conserved phenylalanine or tryptophan. The chain joins TRBV4-3 to TRBJ2-7; a possible D gene is TRBD2 (7 bases). Trimming cost V 1 base and J 0 bases, with 10 bases left between them. The V gene's germline CDR1 is LGHNA and CDR2 YSLEER. The CDR3 length is 15 residues. Here the CDR3 DNA reads TGCGCCAGCAGCCAAGCCGGGGGGCCCTCCTACGAGCAGTACCTC. It specifies CASSQAGGPSYEQYL.

This clonotype showed up many times. This chain connects TRBV7-9 to TRBJ2-5, with 8 bases fitting TRBD2. CDR1 is SEHNR, CDR2 FQNEAQ, per germline (reference sequence). The CDR3 runs 16 residues. V was clipped by 2 bases and J by 2 bases; unmatched bases: 7. The DNA of the CDR3 is TGTGCCAGCAGCTTACCCCCGGGACTAGGTCAAGAGACCCAGTACTTC. The encoded protein is CASSLPPGLGQETQYF.

There are a few counts of this clonotype. The chain joins TRBV4-3 to TRBJ2-1, with a tentative D call TRBD1 (5 bases). The CDR3 loop spans 17 amino acids. From germline, CDR1 is LGHNA and CDR2 YSLEER. The V end lost 0 bases, the J end lost 6 bases, and 18 bases lay between the germline ends. CDR3 loop: CASSQEWPDSTFNEQFF. The CDR3 DNA reads TGCGCCAGCAGCCAAGAGTGGCCAGACAGTACCTTCAATGAGCAGTTCTTC.

This clonotype was detected many times. The rearrangement uses TRBV2 and TRBJ2-6, with a weak D call TRBD1 (6 bases). This CDR3 has 16 amino acids. CDR1 is SNHLY and CDR2 is FYNNEI in the germline V gene. Trimming took 4 bases from V and 4 from J, leaving 14 bases between them. CDR3 protein: CASSVKWGPGANVLTF. CDR3 nucleotide sequence: TGTGCCAGCAGTGTCAAATGGGGGCCAGGGGCCAACGTCCTGACTTTC.